The 7 T cell receptor beta chains in this list originate from one sample, sequenced in a study of T-cell reconstitution after alpha-beta-depleted transplantation in children (dated by TCRdb to 2016 to 2017). The method behind the library was PCR. Instrument on record: Illumina HiSeq 2500. TCR libraries were prepared with molecular barcoding, using unique molecular identifiers to normalize TCRbeta repertoire quantification. TCRdb cleaned the public reads at Q25 with fastp, built clones with MiXCR and kept in-frame beta chains. Each CDR3 protein appears once, grouped with its most common genes and DNA. The sample profile shows 500,000 to 750,000 distinct CDR3 sequences; 10% to 15% of them were found once. 2.2% of the sample comes from the top ten. What this sample's treatment or condition label stands for: allogeneic hematopoietic cell transplantation with graft depleted of TCRalphabeta T cells and CD19 B cells.

Source: PBMCs, mostly from graft donor cells, taken 360 days after TCRalphabeta/CD19-depleted stem cell transplant. The origin of the receptors is a male patient aged 10 to 17 who had a stem cell transplant for acute myeloid leukemia, so the T cells may come from the graft donor.

This clonotype was observed a handful of times. The rearrangement joins TRBV20-1 to TRBJ2-2, with D maybe TRBD1 (6 bases). V was pared by 5 bases and J by 3 bases, with 16 bases between. Germline CDR1 and CDR2: DFQATT and SNEGSKA (reference sequence). The CDR3 contains 15 residues. CDR3 amino acids: CSALGVGGDTGELFF. CDR3 bases: TGCAGTGCTCTAGGTGTAGGGGGAGACACCGGGGAGCTGTTTTTT.

This clonotype showed up many times. V and J are TRBV7-9 and TRBJ2-7; 7 nucleotides line up with TRBD2. Germline values: CDR1 SEHNR, CDR2 FQNEAQ (reference sequence). The CDR3 covers 15 residues. Germline trimming cut 5 bases from V and 4 bases from J; bases unmatched to any gene: 11. The CDR3 loop reads CASSKRGREVYEQYF. CDR3 nucleotide sequence: TGTGCCAGCAGCAAGCGGGGCAGGGAAGTATACGAGCAGTACTTC.

The chain is built from TRBV3-1 and TRBJ2-2; the D is unclear. Between the trimmed V and J ends, which lost 5 bases and 4 bases, there was a span of 8 bases. The CDR3 totals 13 residues. Germline V gene sequence: CDR1 LGHDT, CDR2 YNNKEL (reference sequence). The CDR3 sequence: CASSVQVTGELFF. The DNA for the CDR3 is TGTGCCAGCAGCGTCCAGGTCACCGGGGAGCTGTTTTTT.

This clonotype was counted only a few times. The chain is built from TRBV20-1 and TRBJ1-5; 11 positions match TRBD1. The CDR3 runs to 15 residues. V trimming: 6 bases; J trimming: 5 bases; junction bases outside the gene matches: 9. Germline V gene lookup returns CDR1 DFQATT and CDR2 SNEGSKA (reference sequence). The CDR3 bases are TGCAGTGCCAGAAACCGGGACAGGGGGGATCAGCCCCAGCATTTT. Residues: CSARNRDRGDQPQHF.

In this sample, this clonotype turned up a few times. The rearrangement uses TRBV10-2 and TRBJ2-2, with D maybe TRBD2 (5 bases). This CDR3 spans 12 amino acids. The germline V gene has CDR1 WSHSY and CDR2 SAAADI. V was shortened by 8 bases and J by 4 bases, with 8 bases between the two germline ends. The CDR3 DNA reads TGCGCCAGCGTTCGGGGCACCGGGGAGCTGTTTTTT. Protein product: CASVRGTGELFF.

V usage is TRBV5-6 and J usage is TRBJ2-7; perhaps TRBD2 as D (5 bases). Trimming stripped 2 bases from V and 3 bases from J, with 21 bases between. The length of the CDR3 is 17 residues. Germline lookup yields CDR1 SGHDT and CDR2 YYEEEE. CDR3 bases: TGTGCCAGCAGCTTAAATCCTCTGTGGTTTCGGGGCTACGAGCAGTACTTC. The encoded protein is CASSLNPLWFRGYEQYF.

The rearrangement links TRBV20-1 to TRBJ2-7, with D unresolved. The V and J ends lost 5 bases and 3 bases respectively, with 8 bases between them. This CDR3 contains 11 residues. Germline CDR1 reads DFQATT; CDR2 reads SNEGSKA (reference sequence). This CDR3 is CSADEIYEQYF. The DNA of the CDR3 is TGCAGTGCTGACGAGATCTACGAGCAGTACTTC.